These 10 T cell receptor beta chains were sequenced from one sample in a study of T cell responses to AZD1222 COVID-19 vaccine. This table comes from immunoSEQ multiplex PCR, and its TCRdb copy is limited to in-frame clones, with some not included. Found here are around 30,000 clones, more than 85% of them singletons; the top ten hold 45% to 55%. The sample in question was peripheral blood, obtained on day 0 of AZD1222 vaccination. Source of these receptors: an adult in good health.

This rearrangement joins TRBV5-6 to TRBJ2-7, with D possibly being TRBD2 (6 bases). The CDR3 contains 16 residues. Germline CDR1 SGHDT, CDR2 YYEEEE. Trimming shortened V by 4 bases and J by 0 bases, and 17 bases separated the two germline ends. Here the CDR3 DNA reads TGTGCCAGCAGCCCGTATCGGAGGGGAAGCTCCTACGAGCAGTACTTC. Its protein is CASSPYRRGSSYEQYF.

The chain carries TRBV6-1 and TRBJ1-2; D is uncertain. V was pared by 0 bases and J by 0 bases, with 11 bases between. The CDR3 covers 16 residues. CDR1 MNHNS and CDR2 SASEGT come from the germline V gene. The DNA for the CDR3 is TGTGCCAGCAGTGAAGCGCTGAGGATCGCTAACTATGGCTACACCTTC. Translation gives CASSEALRIANYGYTF.

The V gene is TRBV30, the J gene TRBJ1-3; D is perhaps TRBD1 (5 bases). The germline CDR1 and CDR2 sequences are GTSNPN and SVGIG (reference sequence). Trimming cost V 5 bases and J 8 bases, with 13 bases left between them. The CDR3 has 12 residues. The CDR3 DNA sequence: TGTGCCTGGCGAAGTAGGGGAGACACCATATATTTT. Protein product: CAWRSRGDTIYF.

The rearrangement links TRBV19 to TRBJ1-6; possibly TRBD1 for D (5 bases). Germline V gene sequence: CDR1 LNHDA, CDR2 SQIVND (reference sequence). The CDR3 covers 13 residues. Trimming stripped 4 bases from V and 14 bases from J, with 15 bases between. CDR3 amino acids: CASSTSGTPALHF. As DNA, the CDR3 is TGTGCCAGTAGTACCTCCGGGACGCCGGCCCTCCACTTT.

In this sample, this clone turned up a few times. The chain couples TRBV13 to TRBJ1-2, with unresolved D. The ends were cut back, 7 bases at V and 3 bases at J, with 15 bases in the middle. Germline CDR1 reads PRHDT; CDR2 reads FYEKMQ (reference sequence). CDR3 length: 14 residues. CDR3 protein: CASTRAAADYGYTF. CDR3 nucleotide sequence: TGTGCCAGCACCCGGGCTGCGGCGGACTATGGCTACACCTTC.

This chain links TRBV5-5 with TRBJ1-1; possible D gene TRBD1, 5 bases. V lost 1 base and J lost 1, with 8 bases in between. Germline CDR1 and CDR2: SGHKS and YYEKEE (reference sequence). CDR3 length equals 14 residues. The CDR3 sequence is CASSLTDKNTEAFF. In DNA, the CDR3 is TGTGCCAGCAGCTTGACGGACAAGAACACTGAAGCTTTCTTT.

The J gene is TRBJ1-1, the V gene TRBV4-3; D not certain. CDR3 length: 14 amino acids. The germline gives CDR1 LGHNA, CDR2 YSLEER. Trimming removed 2 bases at V and 4 bases at J, with 11 bases between. CDR3 residues: CASSQSGRLTEAFF. CDR3 sequence (DNA): TGCGCCAGCAGCCAATCCGGACGCCTCACTGAAGCTTTCTTT.

The CDR3 coding sequence is TGTGCCAGCAGCTTAGGGGGTAGCGACAACGAGCAGTACTTC. The encoded protein is CASSLGGSDNEQYF. The gene calls are TRBV11-2 and TRBJ2-7; tentatively, D is TRBD2 (5 bases). CDR1 SGHAT and CDR2 FQNNGV come from the germline V gene. V lost 1 base to trimming and J lost 5 bases, with 12 bases between them. The CDR3 has 14 amino acids.

The genes are TRBV6-2 or TRBV6-3 and TRBJ1-5; 9 bases agree with TRBD1. In germline, CDR1 is MNHEY, CDR2 SVGEGT. The CDR3 length is 15 residues. With V trimmed by 5 bases and J by 5 bases, 7 bases remained unmatched. Here the CDR3 DNA reads TGTGCCAGCAGTCGGGACAGGGACCAAGATCAGCCCCAGCATTTT. Protein sequence: CASSRDRDQDQPQHF.

The V gene is TRBV5-1, the J gene TRBJ2-6, with D maybe TRBD1 (5 bases). The ends were cut back, 4 bases at V and 0 bases at J, with 11 bases in the middle. The CDR3 sequence is 16 residues long. The germline CDR1 and CDR2 sequences are SGHRS and YFSETQ. In DNA form, the CDR3 reads TGCGCCAGCAGCACCGGACAAGCCTCTGGGGCCAACGTCCTGACTTTC. It is translated as CASSTGQASGANVLTF.